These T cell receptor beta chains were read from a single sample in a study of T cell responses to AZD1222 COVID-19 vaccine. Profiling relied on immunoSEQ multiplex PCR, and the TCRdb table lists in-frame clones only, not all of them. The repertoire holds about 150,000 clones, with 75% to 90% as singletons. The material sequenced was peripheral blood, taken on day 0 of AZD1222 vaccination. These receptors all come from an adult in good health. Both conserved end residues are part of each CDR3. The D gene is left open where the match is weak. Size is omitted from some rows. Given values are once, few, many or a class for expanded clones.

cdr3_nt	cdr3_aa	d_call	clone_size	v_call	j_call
TGTGCCAGCGTTGGGAGGGGGAGGGTTACTGAAGCTTTCTTT	CASVGRGRVTEAFF	NA	NA	TRBV5-6	TRBJ1-1
TGTGCCAGCAGCCAAGGGGGGCCCCGCACAGATACGCAGTATTTT	CASSQGGPRTDTQYF	NA	NA	TRBV3-1/TRBV3-2	TRBJ2-3
TGTGCCAGCTGTTCTCGGGGGCCGGGGGAGACCCAGTACTTC	CASCSRGPGETQYF	NA	once	TRBV27	TRBJ2-5
TGTGCCAGCAGCCGGACCCTAGGCTCCGAGCAGTACTTC	CASSRTLGSEQYF	NA	NA	TRBV11-2	TRBJ2-7
TGTGCCACCAGCAGGGACACCGAATACAATGAGCAGTTCTTC	CATSRDTEYNEQFF	NA	NA	TRBV15	TRBJ2-1
TGTGCCAGCAGCGTAGATAACGGACAGGGGAATTTTGAAGCTTTCTTT	CASSVDNGQGNFEAFF	TRBD1	NA	TRBV9	TRBJ1-1
TGTGCCAGCAGCCAACCTTGGGACAGTCCCTTAGTCCGTAACTATGGCTACACCTTC	CASSQPWDSPLVRNYGYTF	TRBD1	NA	TRBV4-2	TRBJ1-2
TGTGCCAGCAGACGCCAGGGGTTCTCCTACGAGCAGTACTTC	CASRRQGFSYEQYF	NA	once	TRBV6-5	TRBJ2-7
TGTGCCAGCACCCGACAGGGGGCCGGGGCCAACGTCCTGACTTTC	CASTRQGAGANVLTF	TRBD1	once	TRBV27	TRBJ2-6
TGTGCCAGCAGCCAGGACAGGGGACCCTATACGCAGTATTTT	CASSQDRGPYTQYF	TRBD1	NA	TRBV4-2	TRBJ2-3
TGTGCCAGCTCACCCGGGCTTGGTGAAAAACTGTTTTTT	CASSPGLGEKLFF	NA	NA	TRBV18	TRBJ1-4
TGTGCCAGCAACCCCGGACACACTTCCTACGAGCAGTACTTC	CASNPGHTSYEQYF	NA	NA	TRBV6-5	TRBJ2-7
TGTGCCAGCAGCTGGGGGTCAAACACCGGGGAGCTGTTTTTT	CASSWGSNTGELFF	NA	NA	TRBV11-2	TRBJ2-2
TGCAGCGTTGAAGGCACAGGGAGGGAAAAACTGTTTTTT	CSVEGTGREKLFF	NA	NA	TRBV29-1	TRBJ1-4
TGTGCCAGCAGTTCCCCGGACAGGGGGACAGATACGCAGTATTTT	CASSSPDRGTDTQYF	TRBD1	NA	TRBV27	TRBJ2-3
TGTGCCAGCAGCCGGGACAGGGATCTCGCCGGGGAGCTGTTTTTT	CASSRDRDLAGELFF	TRBD1	NA	TRBV27	TRBJ2-2
TGTGCCAGCAGTGAAGGAACAGGGTGGGCCGGGGAGCTGTTTTTT	CASSEGTGWAGELFF	NA	NA	TRBV6-1	TRBJ2-2
TGCGCCAGCAGTGAGAACGAGGGGAGTGGAAACACCATATATTTT	CASSENEGSGNTIYF	NA	NA	TRBV10-2	TRBJ1-3
TGTGCCAGCAGAGCTACAGGGCATGAAGCTTTCTTT	CASRATGHEAFF	NA	NA	TRBV2	TRBJ1-1
TGCGCCAGCAGCTCCCAGGACTGGAGCACAGATACGCAGTATTTT	CASSSQDWSTDTQYF	NA	NA	TRBV5-1	TRBJ2-3
TGTGCCACCAGTGATCCTACTAGCGGTGGCTACAATGAGCAGTTCTTC	CATSDPTSGGYNEQFF	TRBD2	NA	TRBV24-1	TRBJ2-1
TGTGCCAGCTCACCGAAATCGACAGACGTGGGTCGCGGCTACACCTTC	CASSPKSTDVGRGYTF	NA	NA	TRBV18	TRBJ1-2
TGCGCCAGCAGCCTACAGGGTGGGGACACCATATATTTT	CASSLQGGDTIYF	NA	once	TRBV5-1	TRBJ1-3
TGTGCCACCAGCACTGGGACTAGAAGCACAGATACGCAGTATTTT	CATSTGTRSTDTQYF	TRBD2	NA	TRBV15	TRBJ2-3
TGCAGCGTTGAGAGGACAGATACGCAGTATTTT	CSVERTDTQYF	NA	few	TRBV29-1	TRBJ2-3
TGTGCCAGCTCAGCGGCAAGGGGAACGGAAAAACTGTTTTTT	CASSAARGTEKLFF	NA	few	TRBV18	TRBJ1-4
TGCAGCGCTGGGGACAGAGAGTATGGCTACACCTTC	CSAGDREYGYTF	TRBD1	NA	TRBV29-1	TRBJ1-2
TGTGCCAGCAGAGGTGACAGGGCTAGCAATCAGCCCCAGCATTTT	CASRGDRASNQPQHF	TRBD1	NA	TRBV2	TRBJ1-5
TGTGCCACCCGAAGCTCCTACAATGAGCAGTTCTTC	CATRSSYNEQFF	NA	NA	TRBV15	TRBJ2-1
TGTGCCATCCGCCCACTCTCGGCGACCAGCACAGATACGCAGTATTTT	CAIRPLSATSTDTQYF	NA	NA	TRBV2	TRBJ2-3
TGTGCCAGCAGCTTAGTTGCGGGAGTGGGAGATACGCAGTATTTT	CASSLVAGVGDTQYF	TRBD2	NA	TRBV11-3	TRBJ2-3
TGTGCCATCAGTGAGTCTGACCACTATGGCTACACCTTC	CAISESDHYGYTF	NA	once	TRBV10-3	TRBJ1-2
TGTGCCACACAGGCCTCCTACAATGAGCAGTTCTTC	CATQASYNEQFF	NA	NA	TRBV10-3	TRBJ2-1
TGTGCCAGCAGCTTGAGAAATCAGGGCACTGAAGCTTTCTTT	CASSLRNQGTEAFF	NA	NA	TRBV7-2	TRBJ1-1
TGTGCCTGGAGTGTAATCCCTACGGAGCAGTACTTC	CAWSVIPTEQYF	NA	NA	TRBV30	TRBJ2-7
TGCGCCAGCAGCTTGTTAGGGCTAGCGGGGACGATTGGCAATGAGCAGTTCTTC	CASSLLGLAGTIGNEQFF	TRBD2	NA	TRBV5-1	TRBJ2-1
TGTGCCAGCTCACCTCCGATCGGGGGCGCGAACACCGGGGAGCTGTTTTTT	CASSPPIGGANTGELFF	NA	NA	TRBV18	TRBJ2-2
TGTGCCAGCAGCCAAATCGGGCTATACCCCGTCGGGGAGCTGTTTTTT	CASSQIGLYPVGELFF	NA	once	TRBV4-2	TRBJ2-2
TGTGCCAGCAGTTACTCAAGGGGGATCGGTGAAGCTTTCTTT	CASSYSRGIGEAFF	NA	NA	TRBV6-5	TRBJ1-1
TGTGCCAGCACCGAGGGCTCTGGAAACACCATATATTTT	CASTEGSGNTIYF	NA	NA	TRBV9	TRBJ1-3
TGTGCCACCGTGACAGGCCTAAGCACAGATACGCAGTATTTT	CATVTGLSTDTQYF	NA	NA	TRBV6-5	TRBJ2-3
TGTGCCTGGAACTCGGACAGGGCGGGGCCACCCCTCCACTTT	CAWNSDRAGPPLHF	TRBD1	NA	TRBV30	TRBJ1-6
TGTGCCAGCAGCTCACGGGCATCCGGGGAGCTGTTTTTT	CASSSRASGELFF	NA	NA	TRBV6-1	TRBJ2-2
TGCGCCAGCAGTGAGCCGGCCACTAGAGGTGAGCAGTTCTTC	CASSEPATRGEQFF	NA	NA	TRBV10-1	TRBJ2-1
TGTGCCAGCCGGACTAGCGGGAGAGGAATTGGAGATACGCAGTATTTT	CASRTSGRGIGDTQYF	TRBD2	NA	TRBV14	TRBJ2-3
TGTGCCAGCAGTCCCCTAGGGGGCTCCTACGAGCAGTACTTC	CASSPLGGSYEQYF	NA	NA	TRBV7-8	TRBJ2-7
TGTGCCAGCAGTGAATCTTTGGGGGGCGCGTCATATGGCTACACCTTC	CASSESLGGASYGYTF	NA	NA	TRBV2	TRBJ1-2
TGTGCCAGTAGTATCAGGGAAACAGATACGCAGTATTTT	CASSIRETDTQYF	NA	once	TRBV19	TRBJ2-3
TGCGCCAGCAGCTTGCCGGGGGCGAACACTGAAGCTTTCTTT	CASSLPGANTEAFF	NA	once	TRBV5-1	TRBJ1-1
TGTGCCAGCAGCGCCGGTGCAGACCCAACCTACGAGCAGTACTTC	CASSAGADPTYEQYF	NA	NA	TRBV9	TRBJ2-7
TGTGCCAGTAGGCAACAGGTGAACACCGGGGAGCTGTTTTTT	CASRQQVNTGELFF	NA	NA	TRBV19	TRBJ2-2
TGTGCCAGCAGCCAAGGTCATGAGGGGCTCGAGCAGTACTTC	CASSQGHEGLEQYF	NA	NA	TRBV3-1/TRBV3-2	TRBJ2-7
TGTGCCAGCAGCTTAGGGAGCGAGAACACTGAAGCTTTCTTT	CASSLGSENTEAFF	NA	NA	TRBV7-9	TRBJ1-1